A selection of T cell receptor beta chains follows, all from one sample in a study of vaccination and CD4 T cells after COVID-19. TCRdb recomputed calls from the PCR reads with MiXCR, one row per CDR3 protein. In the table there are about 19,000 distinct CDR3 sequences, roughly 29% of which are singletons. Their recognized antigens are unknown. Input material: cultured CD4+ T cells from blood. These receptors came from a human donor with COVID-19. Each CDR3 is given with its conserved first and last residue. Fields, in order: clone size, D gene, V gene, J gene, CDR3 protein, CDR3 DNA. A D gene is named only where the DNA matches it firmly. The size entry is marked missing in some rows and otherwise reads once, few, many or a size class.

once	NA	TRBV2	TRBJ2-3	CASSVGDNTDTQYF	TGTGCCAGCAGTGTAGGAGACAACACAGATACGCAGTATTTT
few	TRBD2	TRBV24-1	TRBJ2-1	CATSGMNSGGAGNEQFF	TGTGCCACCAGTGGGATGAATAGCGGGGGGGCCGGTAATGAGCAGTTCTTC
NA	NA	TRBV28	TRBJ2-1	CASSRGNEQFF	TGTGCCAGCTCTCGGGGAAATGAGCAGTTCTTC
few	NA	TRBV7-2	TRBJ1-2	CASSFSNEGYTF	TGTGCCAGCAGCTTTAGCAACGAGGGCTACACCTTC
NA	NA	TRBV20-1	TRBJ1-5	CSARVPENQPQHF	TGCAGTGCTAGAGTACCAGAAAATCAGCCCCAGCATTTT
few	NA	TRBV28	TRBJ2-1	CASSRRPSNEQFF	TGTGCCAGCAGCCGACGACCGAGCAATGAGCAGTTCTTC
NA	TRBD2	TRBV30	TRBJ2-1	CAWSGGTSGGNEQFF	TGTGCCTGGAGTGGAGGGACTAGCGGGGGCAATGAGCAGTTCTTC
NA	TRBD2	TRBV11-2	TRBJ2-3	CASSPRTSGVSTDTQYF	TGTGCCAGCAGCCCGCGGACTAGCGGGGTTAGCACAGATACGCAGTATTTT
NA	NA	TRBV19	TRBJ1-2	CASSTTTQGNGYTF	TGTGCCAGTAGTACGACGACCCAGGGGAATGGCTACACCTTC
NA	NA	TRBV5-4	TRBJ2-1	CASSLGSSSYNEQFF	TGTGCCAGCAGCTTGGGCAGTAGCTCCTACAATGAGCAGTTCTTC
NA	NA	TRBV18	TRBJ2-7	CASSPPQGSTYEQYF	TGTGCCAGCTCACCACCCCAGGGGTCCACCTACGAGCAGTACTTC
few	NA	TRBV6-1	TRBJ1-1	CASSLGRGNTEAFF	TGTGCCAGCAGCCTAGGGCGGGGGAACACTGAAGCTTTCTTT
NA	TRBD2	TRBV7-3	TRBJ2-2	CASSSTSGVTGELFF	TGTGCCAGCAGCTCGACTAGCGGGGTTACCGGGGAGCTGTTTTTT
few	TRBD1	TRBV6-5	TRBJ1-5	CASSYNDREGQPQHF	TGTGCCAGCAGTTATAACGACAGGGAGGGACAGCCCCAGCATTTT
NA	NA	TRBV7-8	TRBJ2-7	CASSFPSSYEQYF	TGTGCCAGCAGCTTCCCCAGCTCCTACGAGCAGTACTTC
NA	TRBD1	TRBV20-1	TRBJ2-3	CSARVQPGQFTDTQYF	TGCAGTGCTAGAGTCCAGCCGGGACAGTTCACAGATACGCAGTATTTT
NA	NA	TRBV19	TRBJ2-7	CASSGPQVSSYEQYF	TGTGCCAGTAGCGGACCACAGGTTTCCTCCTACGAGCAGTACTTC
few	TRBD2	TRBV6-1	TRBJ2-3	CASNLWGTAGSTDTQYF	TGTGCCAGCAACCTCTGGGGCACAGCGGGGAGCACAGATACGCAGTATTTT
NA	TRBD2	TRBV5-1	TRBJ2-5	CATPLPSGSGETQYF	TGCGCCACCCCCCTCCCCTCAGGTAGCGGGGAGACCCAGTACTTC
few	TRBD2	TRBV20-1	TRBJ2-7	CSARDRLAGASEQYF	TGCAGTGCTAGAGATAGACTAGCGGGGGCCTCGGAGCAGTACTTC
NA	TRBD1	TRBV27	TRBJ2-7	CASRQTLGQTYEQYF	TGTGCCAGCAGGCAAACCTTGGGACAGACCTACGAGCAGTACTTC
NA	NA	TRBV15	TRBJ2-4	CATSREKVVLAKNIQYF	TGTGCCACCAGCAGAGAAAAGGTAGTTTTAGCCAAAAACATTCAGTACTTC
NA	TRBD2	TRBV12-5	TRBJ2-1	CASEELAGGDEQFF	TGTGCTAGTGAGGAGCTAGCGGGGGGGGATGAGCAGTTCTTC
NA	NA	TRBV7-9	TRBJ2-1	CASSLTGGRTYNEQFF	TGTGCCAGCAGCTTAACCGGAGGCAGGACGTACAATGAGCAGTTCTTC
NA	NA	TRBV2	TRBJ2-5	CASSEFREAQYF	TGTGCCAGCAGTGAATTCCGAGAGGCCCAGTACTTC
NA	NA	TRBV27	TRBJ1-6	CASSFEGGNSPLHF	TGTGCCAGCAGTTTTGAGGGTGGTAATTCACCCCTCCACTTT
NA	TRBD1	TRBV18	TRBJ2-5	CASSPNQGAGETQYF	TGTGCCAGCTCACCAAATCAGGGGGCCGGGGAGACCCAGTACTTC
NA	NA	TRBV5-1	TRBJ1-1	CASSSPDGNTEAFF	TGCGCCAGCAGCTCTCCCGACGGGAACACTGAAGCTTTCTTT
NA	NA	TRBV7-2	TRBJ2-7	CASSMGGAGSYEQYF	TGTGCCAGCAGCATGGGGGGGGCAGGGTCCTACGAGCAGTACTTC
NA	NA	TRBV7-3	TRBJ2-2	CASSKGRATGELFF	TGTGCCAGCAGCAAAGGGCGAGCCACCGGGGAGCTGTTTTTT
NA	TRBD1	TRBV7-2	TRBJ2-1	CASSPDRGEQFF	TGTGCCAGCAGCCCTGACAGGGGTGAGCAGTTCTTC
few	NA	TRBV5-4	TRBJ2-7	CASSLVGTSYEQYF	TGTGCCAGCAGCTTGGTCGGGACATCCTACGAGCAGTACTTC
NA	TRBD2	TRBV5-8	TRBJ2-1	CASSFIKSGDNEQFF	TGTGCCAGCAGCTTCATAAAGAGCGGGGACAATGAGCAGTTCTTC
few	NA	TRBV19	TRBJ2-4	CASSMSSLQAEYF	TGTGCCAGTAGTATGTCCTCCCTTCAAGCCGAGTACTTC
few	NA	TRBV24-1	TRBJ2-6	CATSEAGLSGANVLTF	TGTGCCACCAGTGAGGCAGGGCTCTCTGGGGCCAACGTCCTGACTTTC
NA	TRBD1	TRBV5-1	TRBJ1-1	CASSWGGQIEAFF	TGCGCCAGCAGCTGGGGGGGACAGATTGAAGCTTTCTTT
NA	TRBD2	TRBV6-1	TRBJ2-3	CASRPLAGGMTDTQYF	TGTGCCAGCAGACCCTTGGCGGGGGGGATGACAGATACGCAGTATTTT
NA	TRBD2	TRBV29-1	TRBJ2-5	CSVEDRGGGETQYF	TGCAGCGTTGAGGACCGGGGGGGCGGCGAGACCCAGTACTTC
few	TRBD1	TRBV11-2	TRBJ1-1	CASSPYQGATEAFF	TGTGCCAGCAGCCCCTACCAGGGGGCCACTGAAGCTTTCTTT
NA	TRBD2	TRBV20-1	TRBJ2-7	CSARLGGYEQYF	TGCAGTGCTAGACTGGGGGGGTACGAGCAGTACTTC
NA	NA	TRBV7-2	TRBJ1-6	CASSLAQAGGNSPLHF	TGTGCCAGCAGCTTAGCTCAGGCCGGGGGGAATTCACCCCTCCACTTT
NA	NA	TRBV28	TRBJ1-3	CASSLFVHSGNTIYF	TGTGCCAGCAGTTTATTTGTTCACTCTGGAAACACCATATATTTT
few	NA	TRBV24-1	TRBJ2-3	CATSDSRRSADTQYF	TGTGCCACCAGTGATTCAAGGAGGAGCGCAGATACGCAGTATTTT
NA	NA	TRBV6-1	TRBJ2-7	CASRTSRDKTYEQYF	TGTGCCAGCAGAACCTCCCGGGACAAAACCTACGAGCAGTACTTC
NA	NA	TRBV7-9	TRBJ1-3	CASSASGSGNTIYF	TGTGCCAGCAGCGCCTCGGGTTCTGGAAACACCATATATTTT
NA	TRBD1	TRBV4-2	TRBJ2-3	CASSQDEGATDTQYF	TGTGCCAGCAGCCAAGATGAGGGGGCCACAGATACGCAGTATTTT
NA	NA	TRBV18	TRBJ1-1	CASSPKGSGTEAFF	TGTGCCAGCTCACCAAAAGGGTCGGGAACTGAAGCTTTCTTT
NA	NA	TRBV6-1	TRBJ2-1	CASRGAAGNEQFF	TGTGCCAGCAGAGGGGCCGCGGGGAATGAGCAGTTCTTC
NA	TRBD2	TRBV20-1	TRBJ2-5	CSATSSGGETQYF	TGCAGTGCTACGTCTTCGGGGGGTGAGACCCAGTACTTC
few	NA	TRBV7-9	TRBJ1-1	CASSRGSNWGTEAFF	TGTGCCAGCAGCCGAGGGTCAAATTGGGGCACTGAAGCTTTCTTT
NA	NA	TRBV7-3	TRBJ1-6	CASSLGFGDSPLHF	TGTGCCAGCAGCTTAGGATTTGGGGACTCACCCCTCCACTTT
NA	NA	TRBV6-5	TRBJ1-1	CASSWGARVDTEAFF	TGTGCCAGCAGTTGGGGGGCGAGGGTTGACACTGAAGCTTTCTTT
NA	NA	TRBV10-1	TRBJ2-5	CASSGGETQYF	TGCGCCAGCAGTGGTGGAGAGACCCAGTACTTC
NA	NA	TRBV5-1	TRBJ1-1	CAGSREGGKNTEAFF	TGCGCCGGCAGCCGCGAAGGTGGCAAGAACACTGAAGCTTTCTTT
few	TRBD1	TRBV27	TRBJ2-3	CASSRPPPGQHRDSTDTQYF	TGTGCCAGCAGCCGCCCCCCGCCGGGACAGCATAGGGATAGCACAGATACGCAGTATTTT
few	NA	TRBV12-3/TRBV12-4	TRBJ1-5	CASSGNDRYSNQPQHF	TGTGCCAGCAGTGGAAACGACAGGTATAGCAATCAGCCCCAGCATTTT
few	NA	TRBV2	TRBJ1-2	CASSEAGVGGYTF	TGTGCCAGCAGTGAAGCGGGGGTCGGGGGCTACACCTTC
NA	TRBD1	TRBV19	TRBJ2-7	CASSISRTGVYEQYF	TGTGCCAGTAGTATTAGTAGGACAGGGGTATACGAGCAGTACTTC